Presented here are 18 T cell receptor beta chains from one specimen sequenced in a study of STAT5B mutations in CD4+ large granular lymphocyte leukemia (dated by TCRdb to 2022 to 2024). The method behind the library was the immunoSEQ multiplex PCR assay. TCRdb carries this immuneACCESS record with in-frame sequences only. Its versions omit some clonotypes, under half of them owing to an unresolved V gene in the studies checked, with the rest unexplained. Present in this sample are about 45,000 clones, roughly 85% of which were seen just once. The ten largest clones take up about 2.8% of the sample. Sequences were obtained from CD4+ T cells from blood buffy coats. The receptors stem from a human donor in good health.

This clone was observed a single time. Relative to the germline gene, one junction end is altered; a read error may explain this. The V gene is TRBV19, the J gene TRBJ2-1; a possible D gene is TRBD1 (5 bases). CDR1 LNHDA and CDR2 SQIVND come from the germline V gene (reference sequence). The CDR3 has 15 amino acids. The CDR3: CASSLEFQGYNEQFF. CDR3 DNA sequence: TGTGCCAGTAGTTTAGAATTTCAGGGCTACAATGAGCAGTTCTTC.

The genes are TRBV30 and TRBJ2-3; 11 bases map to TRBD2. CDR1 is GTSNPN and CDR2 is SVGIG in the germline V gene (reference sequence). The CDR3 is made up of 18 amino acids. Trimming cost V 4 bases and J 0 bases; bases outside gene matches: 12. CDR3 in DNA: TGTGCCTGGAAACCCCGCGGACTAGCGGGTGCTAGCACAGATACGCAGTATTTT. Amino acids: CAWKPRGLAGASTDTQYF.

CDR3 sequence (DNA): TGTGCCAGCCACAGGGGACCGTCAACAAGCGGAAACACCATATATTTT. Protein product: CASHRGPSTSGNTIYF. The chain joins TRBV2 to TRBJ1-3; the match to TRBD1 covers 7 bases. The germline CDR1 and CDR2 sequences are SNHLY and FYNNEI. V lost 8 bases, J lost 4 bases, and 14 bases stayed unmatched. This CDR3 is 16 amino acids long. The whole variable domain, filled in from reference TRBV2 and TRBJ1-3, reads EPEVTQTPSHQVTQMGQEVILRCVPISNHLYFYWYRQILGQKVEFLVSFYNNEISEKSEIFDDQFSVERPDGSNFTLKIRSTKLEDSAMYFCASHRGPSTSGNTIYFGEGSWLTVV.

The chain joins TRBV28 to TRBJ1-5, with D possibly being TRBD1 (6 bases). CDR3 length equals 15 residues. V lost 6 bases and J lost 4, with 16 bases in between. Germline-derived CDR1 and CDR2 are MDHEN and SYDVKM. CDR3 bases: TGTGCCAGCAGGGTTACAGGGACCGCGAATCAGCCCCAGCATTTT. It specifies CASRVTGTANQPQHF. The complete variable domain, with remaining parts taken from reference TRBV28 and TRBJ1-5, reads DVKVTQSSRYLVKRTGEKVFLECVQDMDHENMFWYRQDPGLGLRLIYFSYDVKMKEKGDIPEGYSVSREKKERFSLILESASTNQTSMYLCASRVTGTANQPQHFGDGTRLSIL.

J is TRBJ2-5 and V is TRBV2; 8 bases match TRBD2. The last part of the DNA fits TRBJ2-7 better; the J call may be wrong. The V gene's germline CDR1 is SNHLY and CDR2 FYNNEI. The CDR3 is 12 amino acids. The CDR3 is CASGLAGPEQYF. Here the CDR3 DNA reads TGTGCCAGTGGTCTAGCGGGTCCCGAGCAGTACTTC.

The chain uses TRBV11-1 and TRBJ1-1; 9 bases agree with TRBD1. The V gene end was trimmed by 0 bases and the J gene end by 0 bases; junction bases not matched to a gene: 2. CDR1 is SGHAT and CDR2 is FQDESV in the germline V gene (reference sequence). The CDR3 contains 16 residues. The CDR3 reads CASSLAGTGMNTEAFF. CDR3 sequence (DNA): TGTGCCAGCAGCTTAGCCGGGACAGGGATGAACACTGAAGCTTTCTTT.

The chain couples TRBV19 to TRBJ1-5, with D tentatively TRBD1 (5 bases). CDR3 length: 15 amino acids. V gave up 0 bases and J gave up 4 bases, with 10 bases separating them. Germline loops: CDR1 LNHDA, CDR2 SQIVND (reference sequence). The CDR3 bases are TGTGCCAGTAGTATAGATCGGGGGAGAAATCAGCCCCAGCATTTT. It specifies CASSIDRGRNQPQHF.

This clone has more than one count but fewer than ten. This CDR3 reads CASSLAFPGAEAFF. The CDR3 nucleotides read TGTGCCAGCAGTTTGGCCTTTCCAGGGGCTGAAGCTTTCTTT. The V gene is TRBV6-6, the J gene TRBJ1-1; maybe TRBD1 (6 bases). V was trimmed by 4 bases and J by 6 bases, leaving 15 bases between them. The V gene's germline CDR1 is MNHNY and CDR2 SVGAGI (reference sequence). The CDR3 is 14 amino acids.

This chain links TRBV2 with TRBJ1-2; no clear D gene. The CDR3 is made up of 11 amino acids. Germline assignment: CDR1 SNHLY and CDR2 FYNNEI. V lost 6 bases and J lost 5, with 7 bases in between. The CDR3 loop is CASRVRYGYTF. The CDR3 coding sequence is TGTGCCAGCAGGGTCCGTTATGGCTACACCTTC.

The chain uses TRBV11-2 and TRBJ2-5; TRBD2 aligns across 9 bases. The CDR3 sequence is 14 residues long. Losses at the gene ends were 6 bases for V and 3 bases for J; bases not matched to a gene: 5. From germline, CDR1 is SGHAT and CDR2 FQNNGV. The CDR3 DNA is TGTGCCAGCAGTTTGAGACTAGCGGAAGAGACCCAGTACTTC. As protein: CASSLRLAEETQYF.

The chain joins TRBV27 to TRBJ1-1; 10 bases line up with TRBD1. Germline CDR1 is MNHEY and CDR2 is SMNVEV (reference sequence). V shed 5 bases, J shed 5 bases, and the junction held 8 bases outside the gene matches. This CDR3 is 15 amino acids long. CDR3 region: CASSARTGGPTEAFF. Here the CDR3 DNA reads TGTGCCAGCAGTGCAAGGACAGGGGGTCCGACTGAAGCTTTCTTT.

The rearrangement uses TRBV9 and TRBJ1-5; the D gene is possibly TRBD1 (5 bases). The CDR3 spans 15 residues. Trimming took off 2 bases at V and 5 bases at J, with 14 bases between the two ends. Germline CDR1 is SGDLS and CDR2 is YYNGEE. In DNA, the CDR3 is TGTGCCAGCAGCGTTGAGGGCAGGGTGGATCAGCCCCAGCATTTT. It specifies CASSVEGRVDQPQHF.

The rearrangement uses TRBV19 and TRBJ1-5, with a possible D match to TRBD1 (6 bases). Deletions cut 4 bases from V and 1 base from J, with 14 bases between. This CDR3 has 16 amino acids. Germline V gene lookup returns CDR1 LNHDA and CDR2 SQIVND (reference sequence). This CDR3 reads CASSNSGQGSNQPQHF. The CDR3 DNA sequence: TGTGCCAGTAGTAATAGCGGGCAGGGGAGCAATCAGCCCCAGCATTTT.

In this sample, this clone turned up once. The chain employs TRBV25-1 and TRBJ2-2; unclear D gene. The CDR3 sequence is 14 residues long. The V gene lost 3 bases and the J gene lost 0 bases, with 5 bases spanning the gap. CDR1 is MGHDK, CDR2 SYGVNS, per germline. The CDR3 protein is CASSDFPNTGELFF. Here the CDR3 DNA reads TGTGCCAGCAGTGATTTCCCGAACACCGGGGAGCTGTTTTTT.

The V and J genes are TRBV5-4 and TRBJ2-2; no firm D call. Trimming left V 0 bases short and J 3 bases short, with 12 bases between. Germline assignment: CDR1 SGHNT and CDR2 YYREEE (reference sequence). The CDR3 has 16 amino acids. CDR3 in DNA: TGTGCCAGCAGCTTGGCCGGCACTGGAGACACCGGGGAGCTGTTTTTT. Its protein product is CASSLAGTGDTGELFF.

There are a few counts of this clone. The chain couples TRBV7-9 to TRBJ1-4; 8 positions match TRBD1. V shed 1 base, J shed 6 bases, and the junction held 4 bases outside the gene matches. Germline CDR1 SEHNR, CDR2 FQNEAQ (reference sequence). This CDR3 region has 15 residues. Here the CDR3 DNA reads TGTGCCAGCAGCTTAGGGCAGGGGGCTTATGAAAAACTGTTTTTT. Its translation is CASSLGQGAYEKLFF.

The V call is TRBV28, the J call TRBJ1-5, with a tentative D call TRBD1 (5 bases). The CDR3 consists of 17 residues. The germline V gene has CDR1 MDHEN and CDR2 SYDVKM. Between the trimmed V and J ends, which lost 3 bases and 0 bases, there was a span of 15 bases. The CDR3: CASSLPPWGVSNQPQHF. DNA for the CDR3: TGTGCCAGCAGTTTGCCTCCCTGGGGGGTTAGCAATCAGCCCCAGCATTTT.

The chain combines TRBV19 with TRBJ2-3; no clear D gene. From germline, CDR1 is LNHDA and CDR2 SQIVND (reference sequence). The length of the CDR3 is 13 residues. Trimming took 7 bases from V and 0 from J, leaving 8 bases between them. The CDR3 loop is CASKFPSTDTQYF. Here the CDR3 DNA reads TGTGCCAGTAAGTTCCCTAGCACAGATACGCAGTATTTT.